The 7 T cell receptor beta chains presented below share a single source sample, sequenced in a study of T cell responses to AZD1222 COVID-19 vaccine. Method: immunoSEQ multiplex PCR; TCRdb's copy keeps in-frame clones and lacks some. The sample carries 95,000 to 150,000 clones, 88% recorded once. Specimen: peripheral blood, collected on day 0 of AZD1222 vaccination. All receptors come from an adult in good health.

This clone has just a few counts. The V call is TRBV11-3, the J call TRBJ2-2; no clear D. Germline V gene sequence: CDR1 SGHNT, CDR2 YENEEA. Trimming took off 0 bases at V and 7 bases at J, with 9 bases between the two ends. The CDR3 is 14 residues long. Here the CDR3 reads CASSLDLVGGELFF. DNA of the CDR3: TGTGCCAGCAGCTTAGATCTAGTCGGCGGGGAGCTGTTTTTT.

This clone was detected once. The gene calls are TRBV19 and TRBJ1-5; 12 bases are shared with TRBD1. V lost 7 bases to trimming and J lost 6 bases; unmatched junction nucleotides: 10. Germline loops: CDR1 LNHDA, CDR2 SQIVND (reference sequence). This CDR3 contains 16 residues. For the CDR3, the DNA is TGTGCCAGTACAGGGGACAGGGGGCGACGCGTTCAGCCCCAGCATTTT. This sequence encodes CASTGDRGRRVQPQHF.

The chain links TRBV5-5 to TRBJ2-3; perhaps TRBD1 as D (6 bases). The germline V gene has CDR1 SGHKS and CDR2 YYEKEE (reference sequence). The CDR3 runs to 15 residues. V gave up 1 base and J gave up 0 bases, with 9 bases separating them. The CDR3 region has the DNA TGTGCCAGCAGCTTGACAGGGCCCAGCACAGATACGCAGTATTTT. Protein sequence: CASSLTGPSTDTQYF.

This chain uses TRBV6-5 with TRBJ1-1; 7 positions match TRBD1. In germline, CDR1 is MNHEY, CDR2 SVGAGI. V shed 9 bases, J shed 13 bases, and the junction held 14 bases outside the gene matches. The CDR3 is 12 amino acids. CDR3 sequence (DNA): TGTGCCAGTGGACAGGTAGAATGGATGGTTTTCTTT. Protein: CASGQVEWMVFF.

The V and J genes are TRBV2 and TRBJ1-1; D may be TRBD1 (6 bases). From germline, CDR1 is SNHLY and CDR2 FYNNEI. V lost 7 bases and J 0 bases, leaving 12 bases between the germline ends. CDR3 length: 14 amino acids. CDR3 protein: CASTRRDMNTEAFF. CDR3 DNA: TGTGCCAGCACCCGCAGGGACATGAACACTGAAGCTTTCTTT.

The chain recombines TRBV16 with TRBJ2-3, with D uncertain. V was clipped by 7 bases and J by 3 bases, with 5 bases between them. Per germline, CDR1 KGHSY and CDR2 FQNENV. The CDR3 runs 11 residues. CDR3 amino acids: CASTHTDTQYF. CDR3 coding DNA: TGTGCCAGCACCCATACAGATACGCAGTATTTT. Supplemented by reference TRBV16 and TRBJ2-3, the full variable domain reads GEEVAQTPKHLVRGEGQKAKLYCAPIKGHSYVFWYQQVLKNEFKFLISFQNENVFDETGMPKERFSAKCLPNSPCSLEIQATKLEDSAVYFCASTHTDTQYFGPGTRLTVL.

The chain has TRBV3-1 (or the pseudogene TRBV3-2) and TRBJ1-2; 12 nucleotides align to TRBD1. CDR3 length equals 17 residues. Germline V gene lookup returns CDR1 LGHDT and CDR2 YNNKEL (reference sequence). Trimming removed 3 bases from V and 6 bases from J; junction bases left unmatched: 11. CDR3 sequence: CASSHLLSGQGAHGYTF. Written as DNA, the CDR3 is TGTGCCAGCAGCCATCTACTATCGGGACAGGGGGCGCATGGCTACACCTTC.